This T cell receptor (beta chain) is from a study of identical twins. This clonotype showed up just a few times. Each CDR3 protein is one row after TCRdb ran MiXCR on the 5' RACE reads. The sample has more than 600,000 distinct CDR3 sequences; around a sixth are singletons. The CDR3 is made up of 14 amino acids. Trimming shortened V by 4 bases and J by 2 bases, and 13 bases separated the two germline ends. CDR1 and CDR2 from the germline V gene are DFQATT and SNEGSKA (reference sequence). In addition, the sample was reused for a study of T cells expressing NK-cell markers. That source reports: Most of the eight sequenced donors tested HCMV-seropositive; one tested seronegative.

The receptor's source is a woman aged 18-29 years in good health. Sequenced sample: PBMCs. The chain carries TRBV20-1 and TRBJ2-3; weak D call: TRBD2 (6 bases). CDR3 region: CSATPGLYTDTQYF. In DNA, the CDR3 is TGCAGTGCTACCCCGGGACTTTACACAGATACGCAGTATTTT.